This paragraph reports one T cell receptor beta chain. The antigen is unknown. Assay used: immunoSEQ multiplex PCR; TCRdb lists only in-frame clones, some missing. Of roughly 150,000 clones listed, around 88% are singletons. There are 16 residues in the CDR3. Trimming shortened V by 3 bases and J by 4 bases, and 19 bases separated the two germline ends. CDR1 is MDHEN and CDR2 is SYDVKM in the germline V gene. This sample is part of a study of T cell responses to AZD1222 COVID-19 vaccine. Findings and caveats of the study: Repertoire samples came only from after the peak T cell response. Spike-specific TCR breadth and depth went up after people got two AZD1222 doses.

The source was peripheral blood, collected on day 0 of MenACWY control vaccination. The chain recombines TRBV28 with TRBJ2-7; D may be TRBD2 (5 bases). This receptor was obtained from an adult in good health. CDR3 loop: CASSFTWRVRDYEQYF. As DNA, the CDR3 is TGTGCCAGCAGTTTTACCTGGCGGGTAAGAGATTACGAGCAGTACTTC. Combining the CDR3 with reference TRBV28 and TRBJ2-7 gives the whole variable domain DVKVTQSSRYLVKRTGEKVFLECVQDMDHENMFWYRQDPGLGLRLIYFSYDVKMKEKGDIPEGYSVSREKKERFSLILESASTNQTSMYLCASSFTWRVRDYEQYFGPGTRLTVT.